What follows are 27 T cell receptor beta chains derived from one specimen sequenced in a study of identical twins. TCRdb reanalysed the 5' RACE reads using MiXCR and keeps one entry per CDR3 protein. The table shows roughly 710,000 distinct CDR3 sequences, with around 6% occurring only once. The sample consisted of naive T cells sorted from blood. The source is a man between 18 and 29 years old in good health.

The CDR3 is CASKEGPGETQYF. CDR3 in DNA: TGCGCCAGTAAAGAGGGCCCGGGTGAGACCCAGTACTTC. This chain connects TRBV5-1 to TRBJ2-5; D is perhaps TRBD2 (5 bases). Trimming left V 8 bases short and J 5 bases short, with 16 bases between. In germline, CDR1 is SGHRS, CDR2 YFSETQ. The CDR3 contains 13 residues.

CDR3 residues: CSASSLVAKNIQYF. In nucleotides, the CDR3 is TGCAGTGCTAGTTCTCTTGTAGCCAAAAACATTCAGTACTTC. V and J are TRBV20-1 and TRBJ2-4; D remains ambiguous. This CDR3 is built from 14 residues. Trimming shortened V by 3 bases and J by 0 bases, and 9 bases separated the two germline ends. In germline, CDR1 is DFQATT, CDR2 SNEGSKA (reference sequence).

This clonotype was observed many times. The rearrangement links TRBV30 to TRBJ2-3, with 7 bases aligning to TRBD2. The CDR3 runs to 14 residues. The germline CDR1 and CDR2 sequences are GTSNPN and SVGIG (reference sequence). J gave up 1 base and V 2 bases, and 3 bases lay outside the gene matches. CDR3 loop: CAWSSGGGTDTQYF. The CDR3 DNA reads TGTGCCTGGAGTTCTGGGGGGGGCACAGATACGCAGTATTTT.

Many counts were recorded for this clonotype. Sequence at one end of the junction differs from germline and may be a read error. The chain joins TRBV5-6 to TRBJ2-7, with 9 bases identical to TRBD2. CDR3 length: 14 residues. CDR1 SGHDT and CDR2 YYEEEE come from the germline V gene. The CDR3 DNA is TGTGCCAGCAGCTCGTCGGGGAGGTCCGGGACTAGCTTTTTC. Amino acids: CASSSSGRSGTSFF.

This clonotype was found many times. J is TRBJ2-1 and V is TRBV25-1, with TRBD2 matching over 13 bases. This CDR3 has 16 residues. Trimming took 2 bases from V and 13 from J; bases not matched to a gene: 11. Germline lookup yields CDR1 MGHDK and CDR2 SYGVNS. This CDR3 is CASSERSGLAGRGQFF. As DNA, the CDR3 is TGTGCCAGCAGTGAACGTTCGGGACTAGCGGGAAGGGGACAGTTCTTC.

Many counts were recorded for this clonotype. Here the CDR3 DNA reads TGTGCCAGCAGTTTAGGGGCCCTAGTGGGAGCTTTCTTT. Protein: CASSLGALVGAFF. This chain connects TRBV12-3 or TRBV12-4 to TRBJ1-1; no definite D call. This CDR3 has 13 residues. The V and J ends lost 1 base and 10 bases respectively, with 13 bases between them.

There are many counts of this clonotype. The chain employs TRBV24-1 and TRBJ1-1; the D is unclear. The CDR3 totals 13 residues. Trimming shortened V by 4 bases and J by 3 bases, and 8 bases separated the two germline ends. In germline, CDR1 is KGHDR, CDR2 SFDVKD. The chain's CDR3 is CATSEGPDTEAFF. CDR3 nucleotides: TGTGCCACCAGTGAGGGTCCGGACACTGAAGCTTTCTTT.

This clonotype came up many times. This chain connects TRBV24-1 to TRBJ2-1; 11 bases align to TRBD2. The germline V gene has CDR1 KGHDR and CDR2 SFDVKD. The ends lost 3 bases at V and 4 bases at J; junction bases unmatched: 13. The CDR3 is 19 amino acids. The CDR3 spells CATSDETDLAGGPYNEQFF. In DNA, the CDR3 is TGTGCCACCAGTGATGAGACGGACCTAGCGGGAGGCCCTTACAATGAGCAGTTCTTC.

The chain uses TRBV2 and TRBJ2-5, with D unresolved. The germline V gene encodes CDR1 SNHLY and CDR2 FYNNEI. The V gene lost 4 bases and the J gene lost 3 bases, with 18 bases spanning the gap. This CDR3 comprises 16 residues. Here the CDR3 reads CASSGMLGPAEETQYF. The CDR3 region has the DNA TGTGCCAGCAGTGGAATGTTAGGGCCAGCTGAAGAGACCCAGTACTTC. Filled out from reference TRBV2 and TRBJ2-5, the complete variable domain reads EPEVTQTPSHQVTQMGQEVILRCVPISNHLYFYWYRQILGQKVEFLVSFYNNEISEKSEIFDDQFSVERPDGSNFTLKIRSTKLEDSAMYFCASSGMLGPAEETQYFGPGTRLLVL.

This clonotype appeared a few times. The rearrangement joins TRBV11-2 to TRBJ1-4, with a weak D call TRBD1 (5 bases). Trimming stripped 5 bases from V and 6 bases from J, with 16 bases between. The CDR3 totals 15 residues. The V gene's germline CDR1 is SGHAT and CDR2 FQNNGV. The CDR3 loop is CASSPGTRGYEKLFF. The DNA for the CDR3 is TGTGCCAGCAGCCCAGGGACGAGGGGATATGAAAAACTGTTTTTT.

In this sample, this clonotype turned up many times. This rearrangement joins TRBV5-1 to TRBJ1-2; 10 nucleotides align to TRBD1. Germline trimming cut 4 bases from V and 2 bases from J; bases unmatched to any gene: 11. The CDR3 totals 17 residues. The germline V gene has CDR1 SGHRS and CDR2 YFSETQ. As DNA, the CDR3 is TGCGCCAGCAGCGGTTCATTCTCGGGACAGGGGAACTATGGCTACACCTTC. This encodes CASSGSFSGQGNYGYTF. The full variable domain, completed using reference TRBV5-1 and TRBJ1-2, is KAGVTQTPRYLIKTRGQQVTLSCSPISGHRSVSWYQQTPGQGLQFLFEYFSETQRNKGNFPGRFSGRQFSNSRSEMNVSTLELGDSALYLCASSGSFSGQGNYGYTFGSGTRLTVV.

This clonotype has at least ten counts. V usage is TRBV5-6 and J usage is TRBJ2-7; 9 positions agree with TRBD1. From germline, CDR1 is SGHDT and CDR2 YYEEEE. Trimming removed 0 bases from V and 7 bases from J; junction bases left unmatched: 2. The CDR3 totals 13 residues. Here the CDR3 reads CASSLEDRGEQYF. The CDR3, as DNA: TGTGCCAGCAGCTTGGAGGACAGGGGTGAGCAGTACTTC.

In this sample, this clonotype turned up many times. CDR3 protein: CASSFAGRDTEAFF. DNA for the CDR3: TGTGCCAGCAGTTTTGCGGGGCGAGACACTGAAGCTTTCTTT. V usage is TRBV12-3 or TRBV12-4 and J usage is TRBJ1-1; a weak D match, TRBD1 (5 bases). Trimming took 3 bases from V and 3 from J, leaving 11 bases between them. The CDR3 spans 14 residues.

This clonotype was counted at least ten times. The gene calls are TRBV6-5 and TRBJ2-7, with D perhaps matching TRBD2 (5 bases). CDR1 and CDR2 from the germline V gene are MNHEY and SVGAGI. Trimming pared 10 bases from V and 3 bases from J, leaving 13 bases between. CDR3 length equals 12 residues. CDR3 loop: CATRREVYEQYF. The CDR3 coding sequence is TGTGCCACCCGACGGGAAGTCTACGAGCAGTACTTC.

This sequence joins TRBV5-1 and TRBJ2-5; TRBD1 matches 9 bases. With V trimmed by 0 bases and J by 3 bases, 6 bases remained unmatched. The CDR3 has 16 residues. Germline assignment: CDR1 SGHRS and CDR2 YFSETQ. DNA for the CDR3: TGCGCCAGCAGCTTGGCCATGTGGGACAGGGAAGAGACCCAGTACTTC. Amino acid sequence: CASSLAMWDREETQYF.

This clonotype appeared many times. The V gene is TRBV6-5, the J gene TRBJ1-2; D call uncertain. Germline lookup yields CDR1 MNHEY and CDR2 SVGAGI. This CDR3 is 15 amino acids long. V was shortened by 0 bases and J by 2 bases, with 10 bases between the two germline ends. The CDR3 DNA is TGTGCCAGCAGTTACTCGAGGGTCGGGAACTATGGCTACACCTTC. As protein: CASSYSRVGNYGYTF.

This clonotype was found many times. The genes are TRBV7-2 and TRBJ2-7; D might be TRBD2 (5 bases). Germline V CDR1 and CDR2: SGHTA, FQGNSA. The V and J ends lost 3 bases and 3 bases respectively, with 9 bases between them. The CDR3 totals 13 residues. CDR3 sequence: CASSFKGSYEQYV. The CDR3, as DNA: TGTGCCAGCAGCTTTAAAGGGAGCTACGAGCAGTACGTC.

The gene calls are TRBV9 and TRBJ2-2, with D possibly TRBD2 on 6 matching bases. This CDR3 has 16 amino acids. The germline CDR1 and CDR2 sequences are SGDLS and YYNGEE. V was pared by 3 bases and J by 4 bases, with 16 bases between. The CDR3 DNA follows: TGTGCCAGCAGCGCGCCACCGGGACTCACCACCGGGGAGCTGTTTTTT. It codes for CASSAPPGLTTGELFF. Full variable domain (remainder filled in from reference TRBV9 and TRBJ2-2): DSGVTQTPKHLITATGQRVTLRCSPRSGDLSVYWYQQSLDQGLQFLIQYYNGEERAKGNILERFSAQQFPDLHSELNLSSLELGDSALYFCASSAPPGLTTGELFFGEGSRLTVL.

This clonotype was detected ten times or more. The genes are TRBV20-1 and TRBJ2-1; TRBD2 aligns across 9 bases. CDR3 length: 16 residues. V lost 7 bases to trimming and J lost 0 bases; unmatched junction nucleotides: 10. Germline V lookup: CDR1 DFQATT, CDR2 SNEGSKA (reference sequence). The CDR3 sequence: CSVKREAINSYNEQFF. CDR3 sequence (DNA): TGCAGTGTTAAGCGGGAGGCCATAAACTCCTACAATGAGCAGTTCTTC.

This clonotype was found many times. V usage is TRBV7-2 and J usage is TRBJ1-5, with D uncertain. This CDR3 is 14 amino acids long. Per the germline V gene, CDR1 is SGHTA and CDR2 is FQGNSA. The germline V and J ends were trimmed by 5 bases and 5 bases, with 13 bases remaining between them. CDR3 amino acids: CASSPFGTHQPQHF. The CDR3 DNA sequence: TGTGCCAGCAGCCCCTTCGGCACGCATCAGCCCCAGCATTTT.

There are many counts of this clonotype. This sequence joins TRBV12-3 or TRBV12-4 and TRBJ1-2; 8 bases agree with TRBD1. The length of the CDR3 is 14 residues. V gave up 5 bases and J gave up 2 bases; unmatched junction bases: 4. The CDR3 reads CASSRTGNNYGYTF. In nucleotides, the CDR3 is TGTGCCAGCAGTCGGACAGGGAACAACTATGGCTACACCTTC.

V and J are TRBV20-1 and TRBJ2-5; 7 nucleotides line up with TRBD1. V lost 7 bases and J lost 12; bases outside the gene matches: 11. Germline CDR1 is DFQATT and CDR2 is SNEGSKA (reference sequence). The CDR3 totals 11 residues. CDR3: CSVRRQGKEYF. For the CDR3, the DNA is TGCAGTGTGCGGAGACAGGGCAAAGAGTACTTC.

This clonotype came up many times. CDR3 in amino acids: CSVPTGSDTQYF. The DNA of the CDR3 is TGCAGCGTCCCGACAGGGTCAGATACGCAGTATTTT. The V and J genes are TRBV29-1 and TRBJ2-3; 7 nucleotides align to TRBD1. The J segment lost 4 bases and the V segment lost 6 bases, leaving 4 bases of the junction unmatched. CDR3 length: 12 residues. Germline V gene lookup returns CDR1 SQVTM and CDR2 ANQGSEA.

This clonotype was seen repeatedly, ten times or more. The chain's CDR3 is CASSPGTGLMDEQFF. The CDR3 nucleotides are TGTGCCAGCAGCCCCGGGACAGGGCTTATGGATGAGCAGTTCTTC. This chain connects TRBV3-1 to TRBJ2-1; 9 nucleotides agree with TRBD1. After removal of 4 bases from V and 8 bases from J, the junction contained 9 bases not matched to a gene. Germline CDR1 reads LGHDT; CDR2 reads YNNKEL (reference sequence). This CDR3 spans 15 amino acids.

This clonotype showed up many times. This rearrangement joins TRBV12-3 or TRBV12-4 to TRBJ2-5, with TRBD2 matching over 12 bases. The CDR3 loop spans 16 amino acids. V lost 2 bases and J lost 5; bases outside the gene matches: 6. CDR3 sequence (DNA): TGTGCCAGCAGTTTACGACTAGCGGGAGACTTGGAGACCCAGTACTTC. Translation: CASSLRLAGDLETQYF.

At least ten counts were recorded for this clonotype. The gene calls are TRBV7-2 and TRBJ1-1; D unclear. V was clipped by 5 bases and J by 6 bases, with 13 bases between them. CDR1 SGHTA and CDR2 FQGNSA come from the germline V gene. The CDR3 loop spans 13 amino acids. CDR3 region: CASSPGNIPEAFF. In DNA, the CDR3 is TGTGCCAGCAGCCCGGGTAACATTCCTGAAGCTTTCTTT.

The DNA of the CDR3 is TGTGCCAGCAGCCGACGTAATCCTATAAGCAATGAGCAGTTCTTC. It codes for CASSRRNPISNEQFF. The chain is built from TRBV12-3 or TRBV12-4 and TRBJ2-1; D is unclear. The ends were cut back, 6 bases at V and 6 bases at J, with 18 bases in the middle. The CDR3 sequence is 15 residues long.